The 32 T cell receptor beta chains listed next were all sequenced from one sample in a study of blood T cells in healthy people across ages. Primers used in a second PCR of roughly 6 to 11 cycles were a sample-barcoded 5' primer and a J-beta primer mix. TCRdb reprocessed the 5' RACE reads via MiXCR and lists one record per CDR3 protein. Among about 970,000 distinct CDR3 sequences listed, around 54% were seen once. The sample was blood. Receptors were obtained from a woman in her sixties in good health.

The chain combines TRBV20-1 with TRBJ2-3; 11 bases align to TRBD2. The CDR3 sequence is 18 residues long. Germline assignment: CDR1 DFQATT and CDR2 SNEGSKA (reference sequence). The trim removed 7 bases at V and 0 bases at J, leaving 15 bases unmatched. The CDR3 sequence is CSVSTGTSGEPSTDTQYF. The DNA of the CDR3 is TGCAGTGTGTCAACCGGGACTAGCGGAGAACCTAGCACAGATACGCAGTATTTT.

This sequence joins TRBV7-2 and TRBJ2-3; 14 positions agree with TRBD2. The CDR3 sequence is 17 residues long. Germline CDR1 reads SGHTA; CDR2 reads FQGNSA. Trimming at V came to 4 bases and at J to 4 bases, leaving 7 bases not matched to a gene. CDR3 sequence: CASSWRLAGGPPDTQYF. The CDR3 bases are TGTGCCAGCAGCTGGAGACTAGCGGGAGGGCCCCCAGATACGCAGTATTTT.

The chain carries TRBV4-3 and TRBJ2-1; D is possibly TRBD1 (6 bases). The CDR3 is made up of 14 amino acids. V lost 4 bases, J lost 7 bases, and 14 bases lay in between. Germline V CDR1 and CDR2: LGHNA, YSLEER. DNA of the CDR3: TGCGCCAGCAGCCGGGGGCAGGGGATAAATGAGCAGTTCTTC. The encoded protein is CASSRGQGINEQFF.

CDR3 sequence (DNA): TGTGCCAGCAGTACTACAGGTTTTGGCTACACCTTC. Protein sequence: CASSTTGFGYTF. The rearrangement uses TRBV28 and TRBJ1-2; perhaps TRBD1 as D (5 bases). V lost 5 bases and J 7 bases, leaving 11 bases between the germline ends. Germline V lookup: CDR1 MDHEN, CDR2 SYDVKM. The CDR3 has 12 residues.

The table lists this clonotype with a few counts. The chain couples TRBV29-1 to TRBJ1-2; the match to TRBD1 covers 9 bases. V trimming: 6 bases; J trimming: 8 bases; junction bases outside the gene matches: 10. CDR1 and CDR2 (germline): SQVTM, ANQGSEA. There are 13 residues in the CDR3. In DNA, the CDR3 is TGCAGCGTCGATGTGACAGGGGGTAGGGGCTACACCTTC. Protein sequence: CSVDVTGGRGYTF. The full variable domain, completed using reference TRBV29-1 and TRBJ1-2, is SAVISQKPSRDICQRGTSLTIQCQVDSQVTMMFWYRQQPGQSLTLIATANQGSEATYESGFVIDKFPISRPNLTFSTLTVSNMSPEDSSIYLCSVDVTGGRGYTFGSGTRLTVV.

Notes on this clonotype: One junction end disagrees with the germline gene, perhaps due to a read error. The chain couples TRBV12-3 or TRBV12-4 to TRBJ1-2; D gene uncertain. This CDR3 is 14 amino acids long. The CDR3 sequence: CASTLAPNNYGYTF. Here the CDR3 DNA reads TGTGCCAGCACCCTGGCCCCGAACAACTATGGTTACACCTTC.

The chain employs TRBV15 and TRBJ2-1, with D unresolved. The germline CDR1 and CDR2 sequences are LNHNV and YYDKDF (reference sequence). V lost 1 base and J 6 bases, leaving 13 bases between the germline ends. CDR3 length equals 15 residues. The DNA of the CDR3 is TGTGCCACCAGCAGAGTTCAAAAAGGCGGCAATGAGCAGTTCTTC. Its protein is CATSRVQKGGNEQFF. The variable domain in full, completed from reference TRBV15 and TRBJ2-1, reads DAMVIQNPRYQVTQFGKPVTLSCSQTLNHNVMYWYQQKSSQAPKLLFHYYDKDFNNEADTPDNFQSRRPNTSFCFLDIRSPGLGDTAMYLCATSRVQKGGNEQFFGPGTRLTVL.

This clonotype was seen just once. This chain connects TRBV2 to TRBJ1-2; TRBD1 matches at 8 bases. J gave up 8 bases and V 6 bases, and 5 bases lay outside the gene matches. Looked up from germline, CDR1 is SNHLY and CDR2 is FYNNEI. This CDR3 has 12 residues. CDR3 coding DNA: TGTGCCAGCAGATATACAGGGGGAGGCTACACCTTC. Protein: CASRYTGGGYTF.

This clonotype was recorded a few times. The gene calls are TRBV29-1 and TRBJ2-1; D gene ambiguous. Germline V gene lookup returns CDR1 SQVTM and CDR2 ANQGSEA. CDR3 length equals 10 residues. Trimming cost V 3 bases and J 6 bases, with 3 bases left between them. The CDR3 spells CSVEANEQFF. CDR3 in DNA: TGCAGCGTTGAGGCCAATGAGCAGTTCTTC.

The table lists this clonotype with a few counts. The rearrangement links TRBV24-1 to TRBJ2-7, with 7 bases identical to TRBD2. This CDR3 has 15 amino acids. The J segment lost 3 bases and the V segment lost 3 bases, leaving 7 bases of the junction unmatched. In germline, CDR1 is KGHDR, CDR2 SFDVKD. The CDR3 loop is CATSDPSSGVYEQYF. The CDR3 DNA reads TGTGCCACCAGTGATCCATCTAGCGGCGTCTACGAGCAGTACTTC.

This sequence joins TRBV20-1 and TRBJ2-2, with TRBD2 matching over 12 bases. CDR1 and CDR2 from the germline V gene are DFQATT and SNEGSKA (reference sequence). CDR3 length: 14 residues. V shed 6 bases, J shed 5 bases, and the junction held 4 bases outside the gene matches. CDR3 nucleotides: TGCAGTGCCGGACTAGCGGGATTTACCGGGGAGCTGTTTTTT. Amino acids: CSAGLAGFTGELFF.

The chain couples TRBV4-2 to TRBJ2-7, with D unresolved. There are 14 residues in the CDR3. The V end was cut by 1 base, the J end by 2 bases, with 9 bases between. CDR1 is LGHNA, CDR2 YNFKEQ, per germline. This chain's CDR3 is CASSQALTAYEQYF. CDR3 nucleotides: TGTGCCAGCAGCCAAGCATTAACCGCCTACGAGCAGTACTTC.

This clonotype was observed a few times. The V and J genes are TRBV25-1 and TRBJ1-1, with D unclear. CDR1 is MGHDK, CDR2 SYGVNS, per germline. The germline V and J ends were trimmed by 5 bases and 5 bases, with 9 bases remaining between them. The CDR3 loop spans 12 amino acids. The CDR3 nucleotides are TGTGCCAGCAGTTTTTCGAGGACTGAAGCTTTCTTT. Residues: CASSFSRTEAFF.

This clonotype has more than one count but fewer than ten. The chain has TRBV6-2 or TRBV6-3 and TRBJ2-5, with D possibly TRBD2 on 6 matching bases. Deletions cut 6 bases from V and 5 bases from J, with 13 bases between. The CDR3 sequence is 13 residues long. The germline gives CDR1 MNHEY, CDR2 SVGEGT. This chain's CDR3 is CASSLLATETQYF. CDR3 coding DNA: TGTGCCAGCAGCCTACTAGCTACGGAGACCCAGTACTTC.

The gene calls are TRBV7-9 and TRBJ2-7; 8 bases are shared with TRBD1. CDR3 length: 14 amino acids. CDR1 is SEHNR, CDR2 FQNEAQ, per germline (reference sequence). V gave up 5 bases and J gave up 6 bases; unmatched junction bases: 9. For the CDR3, the DNA is TGTGCCAGCAGCCGGACAGGGCTGTACTTCGAGCAGTACTTC. Residues: CASSRTGLYFEQYF.

This clonotype was found once. The chain combines TRBV6-6 with TRBJ2-7; the match to TRBD2 covers 9 bases. Germline V gene sequence: CDR1 MNHNY, CDR2 SVGAGI (reference sequence). The V segment lost 6 bases and the J segment 3 bases; nucleotides outside the gene matches: 12. CDR3 length equals 16 residues. CDR3 nucleotides: TGTGCCAGCAGCCCTGTAGCGGGAGTCGGTTTCTACGAGCAGTACTTC. It encodes CASSPVAGVGFYEQYF.

This clonotype was counted only a few times. CDR3 nucleotide sequence: TGCAGTGCTCCCGTGGCTTCCCCGGGGGCAGGGGCCAACGTCCTGACTTTC. Amino acids: CSAPVASPGAGANVLTF. The gene calls are TRBV20-1 and TRBJ2-6, with D perhaps assigned TRBD1 or TRBD2 (6 bases each). This CDR3 contains 17 residues. The germline V gene has CDR1 DFQATT and CDR2 SNEGSKA (reference sequence). Deletions cut 5 bases from V and 4 bases from J, with 21 bases between.

This clonotype was picked up one time. The chain has TRBV30 and TRBJ2-4; TRBD2 might be the D (6 bases). The tail of the sequence fits TRBJ2-7 better, so the J call may be wrong. This CDR3 has 15 residues. The germline gives CDR1 GTSNPN, CDR2 SVGIG (reference sequence). The CDR3 spells CAWSASGRKNYEQYF. The DNA of the CDR3 is TGTGCCTGGAGTGCGAGCGGGCGCAAAAACTACGAGCAGTACTTC.

The chain employs TRBV6-7 and TRBJ2-7, with D hard to call. TRBV6-7 is labeled an ORF, and its function is uncertain. CDR3 length equals 12 residues. Trimming took 2 bases from V and 2 from J, leaving 4 bases between them. The CDR3 nucleotides are TGTGCCAGCAGTTACCGCACCTACGAGCAGTACTTC. It specifies CASSYRTYEQYF.

The rearrangement uses TRBV3-1 and TRBJ2-1; 8 bases are a match to TRBD1. The germline V gene has CDR1 LGHDT and CDR2 YNNKEL (reference sequence). V lost 5 bases and J lost 15; bases outside the gene matches: 12. CDR3 length equals 13 residues. CDR3 sequence reads: CASSYSTGDALFF. In DNA form, the CDR3 reads TGTGCCAGCAGCTACTCGACAGGGGACGCTCTGTTCTTC.

A few counts support this clonotype. The chain recombines TRBV4-1 with TRBJ2-5, with 12 bases aligning to TRBD2. CDR3 length: 16 residues. The junction had 7 bases not matched to a gene; V was cut back by 1 base and J by 7 bases. Germline V gene sequence: CDR1 MGHRA, CDR2 YSYEKL. CDR3 sequence reads: CASSQGPSGREGTQYF. Here the CDR3 DNA reads TGCGCCAGCAGCCAAGGTCCTAGCGGGAGGGAAGGGACCCAGTACTTC.

The rearrangement joins TRBV4-2 to TRBJ2-5; 13 nucleotides match TRBD2. Losses at the gene ends were 4 bases for V and 4 bases for J; bases not matched to a gene: 9. From germline, CDR1 is LGHNA and CDR2 YNFKEQ. This CDR3 has 17 residues. CDR3 protein: CASSLGPRLAGGETQYF. The CDR3 DNA reads as TGTGCCAGCAGCCTGGGGCCGAGACTAGCGGGAGGAGAGACCCAGTACTTC.

V usage is TRBV19 and J usage is TRBJ2-3; 11 bases agree with TRBD1. Germline V gives CDR1 LNHDA, CDR2 SQIVND (reference sequence). The CDR3 contains 15 residues. V was pared by 11 bases and J by 4 bases, with 11 bases of the junction left unmatched. CDR3 loop: CASAAGTGGSDTQYF. The CDR3 nucleotides are TGTGCCTCAGCCGCCGGGACAGGGGGTTCAGATACGCAGTATTTT.

The chain recombines TRBV14 with TRBJ1-2; no firm D call. CDR1 SGHDN and CDR2 FVKESK come from the germline V gene. The CDR3 contains 14 residues. Trimming shortened V by 4 bases and J by 4 bases, and 13 bases separated the two germline ends. The CDR3 sequence is CASSRGGIAYGYTF. CDR3 sequence (DNA): TGTGCCAGCAGCCGGGGAGGTATTGCCTATGGCTACACCTTC.

This clonotype was counted only a few times. The V and J genes are TRBV4-2 and TRBJ2-7, with 8 bases identical to TRBD2. This CDR3 contains 17 residues. CDR1 is LGHNA and CDR2 is YNFKEQ in the germline V gene. V lost 0 bases, J lost 6 bases, and 13 bases stayed unmatched. The CDR3 here is CASSQEGTGTRASEQYF. CDR3 bases: TGTGCCAGCAGCCAAGAGGGGACCGGGACTAGAGCGTCCGAGCAGTACTTC.

The chain is built from TRBV12-3 or TRBV12-4 and TRBJ2-7; 12 bases line up with TRBD2. This CDR3 spans 14 amino acids. J gave up 6 bases and V 6 bases, and 6 bases lay outside the gene matches. CDR3: CASRAAGLAGEQYF. CDR3 DNA sequence: TGTGCCAGCAGAGCCGCGGGACTAGCGGGCGAGCAGTACTTC.

V is TRBV30 and J is TRBJ1-2, with 7 positions matching TRBD1. The CDR3 length is 12 residues. The V gene's germline CDR1 is GTSNPN and CDR2 SVGIG (reference sequence). V shed 8 bases, J shed 0 bases, and the junction held 3 bases outside the gene matches. The CDR3, as DNA: TGTGCCGGGGGACAGACTAACTATGGCTACACCTTC. This sequence encodes CAGGQTNYGYTF. Full variable domain (rest looked up from reference TRBV30 and TRBJ1-2): SQTIHQWPATLVQPVGSPLSLECTVEGTSNPNLYWYRQAAGRGLQLLFYSVGIGQISSEVPQNLSASRPQDRQFILSSKKLLLSDSGFYLCAGGQTNYGYTFGSGTRLTVV.

This chain joins TRBV5-1 and TRBJ1-2, with unresolved D. Germline lookup yields CDR1 SGHRS and CDR2 YFSETQ. Trimming took off 1 base at V and 0 bases at J, with 10 bases between the two ends. The CDR3 runs to 15 residues. In nucleotides, the CDR3 is TGCGCCAGCAGCTTGACTGGAACATCTAACTATGGCTACACCTTC. Protein product: CASSLTGTSNYGYTF.

The rearrangement uses TRBV29-1 and TRBJ2-7; D might be TRBD2 (5 bases). The CDR3 consists of 12 residues. V was shortened by 2 bases and J by 3 bases, with 8 bases between the two germline ends. CDR1 and CDR2 from the germline V gene are SQVTM and ANQGSEA. The CDR3 loop is CSVETADYEQYF. CDR3 bases: TGCAGCGTTGAAACAGCGGACTACGAGCAGTACTTC.

V gene TRBV6-1 combines with J gene TRBJ2-5; TRBD1 is a possible D gene (5 bases). The CDR3 contains 13 residues. Looked up from germline, CDR1 is MNHNS and CDR2 is SASEGT. The ends were cut back, 4 bases at V and 2 bases at J, with 8 bases in the middle. The chain's CDR3 is CASSGTIQETQYF. In DNA, the CDR3 is TGTGCCAGCAGTGGGACAATTCAAGAGACCCAGTACTTC.

This clonotype was found a few times. This rearrangement joins TRBV7-8 to TRBJ2-1, with 7 bases that match TRBD2. This CDR3 spans 15 amino acids. The germline CDR1 and CDR2 sequences are SGHVS and FQNEAQ. V gave up 5 bases and J gave up 9 bases; unmatched junction bases: 13. The CDR3 sequence: CASSARLARPGEQFF. CDR3 DNA sequence: TGTGCCAGCAGCGCAAGACTAGCCCGACCCGGTGAGCAGTTCTTC.

The CDR3 DNA follows: TGTGCCAGCAGTGGGGCTTGGGTAGATTCACCCCTCCACTTT. It specifies CASSGAWVDSPLHF. The chain carries TRBV25-1 and TRBJ1-6, with D unclear. The CDR3 runs 14 residues. Between the trimmed V and J ends, which lost 4 bases and 8 bases, there was a span of 12 bases. Germline CDR1 and CDR2: MGHDK and SYGVNS.